This T cell receptor beta chain was found in a study of regulatory T cells. Germline CDR1 is MDHEN and CDR2 is SYDVKM. V lost 2 bases and J lost 2, with 6 bases in between. This CDR3 has 13 amino acids. Amplification used 52 TRBV primers and 13 TRBJ primers. Libraries were prepared by immunoSEQ multiplex PCR; TCRdb keeps only in-frame clonotypes and omits some of them. The sample yields approximately 9,000 clones, over 75% seen once. This clone has just a few counts. Its antigen is unknown. Findings and limits, study-wide: Skewed V and J usage and few unique V-J pairs marked patient repertoires, most in Tregs.

The rearrangement uses TRBV28 and TRBJ1-2, with D maybe TRBD1 (6 bases). This TCR was recovered from a young adult with CD3G deficiency. Material for sequencing was CD8+ T cells sorted from blood. CDR3 nucleotides: TGTGCCAGCAGTTTAACAGGGAACTATGGCTACACCTTC. Translated: CASSLTGNYGYTF.